The clone carrying this TCR beta chain was seen only a few times. Libraries were prepared by immunoSEQ multiplex PCR; TCRdb keeps only in-frame clonotypes and omits some of them. Among approximately 220,000 clones, more than 80% were seen once, and the ten largest hold less than 1.5%. What the recovered Cohort 3 donors had was two negative PCRs, clearance, or symptom resolution. J gave up 3 bases and V 1 base, and 6 bases lay outside the gene matches. This CDR3 contains 16 residues. The germline V gene encodes CDR1 LGHNA and CDR2 YSLEER. The entry originates in a study of blood T cell repertoires in COVID-19.

Sequencing was carried out using PBMCs or T cells enriched from blood (not recorded which). The TCR sequence derives from a man aged 25-45 years who had recovered from COVID-19. This chain links TRBV4-3 with TRBJ2-5, with 9 bases that match TRBD2. The CDR3 DNA sequence: TGCGCCAGCAGCCAAGGATCCCTAGCGGGAAAAGAGACCCAGTACTTC. This translates into CASSQGSLAGKETQYF.